The 22 T cell receptor beta chains below come from one sample, sequenced in a study of CD8+ T cells in alopecia areata. Extraction of RNA preceded its reverse transcription into cDNA, which served as the sequencing template. Some clones are missing from TCRdb's copy, which holds only in-frame ones; the method was immunoSEQ multiplex PCR. The sample yields around 65,000 clones, roughly half seen once. Source: CD8+ T cells sorted from blood, taken at week 0. All receptors come from a human donor with alopecia areata.

The chain joins TRBV7-9 to TRBJ2-7; TRBD2 aligns across 7 bases. V was pared by 5 bases and J by 2 bases, with 9 bases of the junction left unmatched. This CDR3 comprises 15 residues. Germline loops: CDR1 SEHNR, CDR2 FQNEAQ (reference sequence). CDR3 residues: CASSGGNGLAYEQYF. DNA for the CDR3: TGTGCCAGCAGCGGAGGAAACGGACTAGCCTACGAGCAGTACTTC.

This sequence joins TRBV6-1 and TRBJ2-1; 7 nucleotides line up with TRBD2. This CDR3 is 16 amino acids long. Germline CDR1 is MNHNS and CDR2 is SASEGT. The V and J ends lost 3 bases and 4 bases, in that order; junction bases with no gene match: 9. CDR3 residues: CASSDIPAGPYNEQFF. The DNA for the CDR3 is TGTGCCAGCAGTGATATTCCAGCGGGACCTTACAATGAGCAGTTCTTC.

The chain uses TRBV5-4 and TRBJ2-2; the D is unclear. The CDR3 runs 14 residues. V gave up 0 bases and J gave up 4 bases, with 7 bases separating them. Germline V lookup: CDR1 SGHNT, CDR2 YYREEE (reference sequence). CDR3 bases: TGTGCCAGCAGCTTGGGACTTAGCACCGGGGAGCTGTTTTTT. Its translation: CASSLGLSTGELFF.

Only a few counts were recorded for this clone. The chain couples TRBV19 to TRBJ2-1; D unresolved. The germline V and J ends were trimmed by 10 bases and 4 bases, with 5 bases remaining between them. This CDR3 region has 10 residues. The germline CDR1 and CDR2 sequences are LNHDA and SQIVND (reference sequence). CDR3 nucleotide sequence: TGTGCCACCGGGTACAATGAGCAGTTCTTC. Protein: CATGYNEQFF.

The chain couples TRBV4-1 to TRBJ2-7; 11 nucleotides line up with TRBD2. The CDR3 totals 16 residues. Germline V gives CDR1 MGHRA, CDR2 YSYEKL. The trim removed 4 bases at V and 0 bases at J, leaving 5 bases unmatched. The CDR3 nucleotides read TGCGCCAGCAGCCTACAGACTAGCGGGGACTCCTACGAGCAGTACTTC. Its protein is CASSLQTSGDSYEQYF.

The rearrangement links TRBV27 to TRBJ2-7, with 8 bases identical to TRBD1. Germline CDR1 and CDR2: MNHEY and SMNVEV (reference sequence). The CDR3 covers 13 residues. With V trimmed by 8 bases and J by 2 bases, 5 bases remained unmatched. CDR3 loop: CASGTGPPYEQYF. The CDR3 DNA follows: TGTGCCAGCGGGACAGGCCCTCCCTACGAGCAGTACTTC.

The J gene is TRBJ2-7, the V gene TRBV5-6; 9 bases are shared with TRBD1. CDR1 is SGHDT and CDR2 is YYEEEE in the germline V gene. The CDR3 covers 15 residues. Trimming removed 3 bases from V and 3 bases from J; junction bases left unmatched: 7. CDR3: CASSYRDRVYYEQYF. The CDR3 bases are TGTGCCAGCAGCTACCGGGACAGGGTTTACTACGAGCAGTACTTC.

The table lists this clone with a few counts. This chain links TRBV13 with TRBJ2-1; D is perhaps TRBD1 (5 bases). V lost 6 bases to trimming and J lost 4 bases, with 13 bases between them. Looked up from germline, CDR1 is PRHDT and CDR2 is FYEKMQ (reference sequence). The CDR3 is 14 residues long. This CDR3 is CASSWGLGYNEQFF. CDR3 DNA: TGTGCCAGCAGTTGGGGCCTAGGGTACAATGAGCAGTTCTTC.

This clone was observed a few times. The chain recombines TRBV29-1 with TRBJ2-1, with 9 positions matching TRBD2. The CDR3 sequence is 14 residues long. V shed 6 bases, J shed 3 bases, and the junction held 6 bases outside the gene matches. Germline lookup yields CDR1 SQVTM and CDR2 ANQGSEA. The CDR3 sequence: CSVAGTSSYNEQFF. CDR3 coding DNA: TGCAGCGTCGCCGGGACTAGCAGCTACAATGAGCAGTTCTTC.

Of note for this clone: An end of the junction does not agree with germline; a read error may underlie this. The gene calls are TRBV29-1 and TRBJ2-7; the match to TRBD2 covers 13 bases. This CDR3 has 16 residues. CDR1 and CDR2 from the germline V gene are SQVTM and ANQGSEA. DNA of the CDR3: TGCAGCGTGGAAGGGGGACTAGCGGGAAATACCTACGAGCAGTACTTC. Protein sequence: CSVEGGLAGNTYEQYF.

A single count supports this clone. The rearrangement joins TRBV25-1 to TRBJ2-2, with D hard to call. Trimming left V 1 base short and J 0 bases short, with 15 bases between. CDR3 size: 18 residues. Germline values: CDR1 MGHDK, CDR2 SYGVNS. The CDR3 nucleotides are TGTGCCAGCAGTGAATGGGTAGGGCGGACGACGAACACCGGGGAGCTGTTTTTT. It specifies CASSEWVGRTTNTGELFF.

J is TRBJ2-7 and V is TRBV4-1; 7 nucleotides line up with TRBD2. Trimming removed 0 bases from V and 9 bases from J; junction bases left unmatched: 5. Looked up from germline, CDR1 is MGHRA and CDR2 is YSYEKL. The CDR3 sequence is 13 residues long. The CDR3 here is CASSQDRAGVQYF. The CDR3 coding sequence is TGCGCCAGCAGCCAAGATAGGGCGGGAGTGCAGTACTTC.

Written as DNA, the CDR3 is TGTGCCACCAGCAGAGATAGGGCAGGAGGAAACACCATATATTTT. It yields the protein CATSRDRAGGNTIYF. V gene TRBV15 combines with J gene TRBJ1-3; unclear D gene. Deletions cut 0 bases from V and 4 bases from J, with 10 bases between. The CDR3 is 15 amino acids. Per germline, CDR1 LNHNV and CDR2 YYDKDF (reference sequence).

The CDR3 spells CSVSGLASYTGELFF. As DNA, the CDR3 is TGCAGCGTATCGGGACTAGCGAGCTACACCGGGGAGCTGTTTTTT. The chain uses TRBV29-1 and TRBJ2-2, with TRBD2 identical over 10 bases. CDR3 length: 15 amino acids. From germline, CDR1 is SQVTM and CDR2 ANQGSEA. With 6 bases clipped from V and 3 bases from J, the junction kept 7 bases outside the gene matches.

V is TRBV27 and J is TRBJ2-1; no firm D call. From germline, CDR1 is MNHEY and CDR2 SMNVEV (reference sequence). The length of the CDR3 is 15 residues. V lost 2 bases, J lost 0 bases, and 8 bases lay in between. CDR3 DNA: TGTGCCAGCAGTTTAGGCACACACTCCTACAATGAGCAGTTCTTC. Its translation is CASSLGTHSYNEQFF.

This clone was seen a single time. The chain links TRBV4-1 to TRBJ1-1, with D possibly TRBD1 on 5 matching bases. V was pared by 1 base and J by 5 bases, with 11 bases between. Per the germline V gene, CDR1 is MGHRA and CDR2 is YSYEKL. CDR3 length equals 14 residues. The CDR3 sequence is CASSQGSGNTEAFF. As DNA, the CDR3 is TGCGCCAGCAGCCAAGGATCAGGGAATACTGAAGCTTTCTTT.

This clone has just a few counts. The chain couples TRBV7-9 to TRBJ2-7; D unclear. Trimming left V 4 bases short and J 8 bases short, with 12 bases between. Germline loops: CDR1 SEHNR, CDR2 FQNEAQ (reference sequence). CDR3 length: 12 residues. This CDR3 reads CASSSDLSKQYF. The CDR3 DNA reads TGTGCCAGCAGCTCGGACCTCTCAAAGCAGTACTTC.

Written as DNA, the CDR3 is TGTGCCTGGAGCCGAACAGGGATTTACGAGCAGTACTTC. As protein: CAWSRTGIYEQYF. The chain joins TRBV30 to TRBJ2-7; D may be TRBD1 (6 bases). Trimming cost V 3 bases and J 4 bases, with 13 bases left between them. Looked up from germline, CDR1 is GTSNPN and CDR2 is SVGIG (reference sequence). CDR3 length: 13 residues.

A few counts support this clone. The chain carries TRBV30 and TRBJ2-3; tentative D call: TRBD1 (6 bases). Trimming took 0 bases from V and 4 from J, leaving 11 bases between them. The germline V gene encodes CDR1 GTSNPN and CDR2 SVGIG (reference sequence). The CDR3 totals 14 residues. The CDR3 nucleotides are TGTGCCTGGAGTGTAGGGGCAGGGGCAGATACGCAGTATTTT. Translation: CAWSVGAGADTQYF.

The chain employs TRBV7-8 and TRBJ2-3; 7 bases agree with TRBD1. The germline gives CDR1 SGHVS, CDR2 FQNEAQ. This CDR3 has 17 residues. The J segment lost 2 bases and the V segment lost 5 bases, leaving 13 bases of the junction unmatched. The CDR3 DNA reads TGTGCCAGCAGCCACCGCCTCCGGGACAGCGACACAGATACGCAGTATTTT. It translates to CASSHRLRDSDTDTQYF.

This clone was seen at least ten times. The rearrangement links TRBV6-6 to TRBJ2-1; D possibly matches TRBD1 or TRBD2 (5 bases each). CDR1 and CDR2 from the germline V gene are MNHNY and SVGAGI (reference sequence). The V end lost 6 bases, the J end lost 10 bases, and 16 bases lay between the germline ends. The CDR3 loop spans 13 amino acids. Here the CDR3 reads CASSLDWAGEQFF. DNA for the CDR3: TGTGCCAGCAGCTTGGACTGGGCAGGGGAGCAGTTCTTC.

The rearrangement links TRBV29-1 to TRBJ2-1; D is uncertain. This CDR3 has 15 amino acids. Between the trimmed V and J ends, which lost 8 bases and 2 bases, there was a span of 19 bases. Germline V lookup: CDR1 SQVTM, CDR2 ANQGSEA. CDR3 in amino acids: CSLRSSQTTYNEQFF. For the CDR3, the DNA is TGCAGCTTGAGATCCTCGCAGACCACCTACAATGAGCAGTTCTTC.